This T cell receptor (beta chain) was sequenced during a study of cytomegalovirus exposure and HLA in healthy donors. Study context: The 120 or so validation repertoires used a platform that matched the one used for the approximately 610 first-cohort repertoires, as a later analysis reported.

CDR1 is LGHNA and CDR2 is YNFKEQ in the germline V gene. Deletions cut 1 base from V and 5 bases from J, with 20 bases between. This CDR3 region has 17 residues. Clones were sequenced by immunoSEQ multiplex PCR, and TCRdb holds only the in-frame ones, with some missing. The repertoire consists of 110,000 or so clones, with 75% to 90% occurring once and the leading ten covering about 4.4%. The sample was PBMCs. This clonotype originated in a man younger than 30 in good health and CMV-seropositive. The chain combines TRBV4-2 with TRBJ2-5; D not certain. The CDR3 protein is CASSQVSGPPAGETQYF. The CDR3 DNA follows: TGTGCCAGCAGCCAAGTCTCGGGTCCTCCTGCCGGGGAGACCCAGTACTTC.